These T cell receptor beta chains were read from a single sample in a study of tumor-infiltrating lymphocytes in primary liver carcinoma. TCRdb redid the calling of the multiplex PCR reads with MiXCR, one entry per CDR3 protein. The sample holds some 100,000 distinct CDR3 sequences, about 70% seen once. The sequencing input was liver tumor tissue from sampling region 2. Source of these receptors: a woman in her sixties or seventies with primary liver carcinoma and hepatitis B virus infection. Each CDR3 is given with its conserved first and last residue. A D gene is named only where the DNA matches it firmly.

v_gene: TRBV11-2; j_gene: TRBJ2-6; d_gene: TRBD1; CDR3aa: CASSLGDRPVSSGANVLTF
v_gene: TRBV11-2; j_gene: TRBJ1-1; d_gene: -; CDR3aa: CASSSKQAEVFF
v_gene: TRBV7-8; j_gene: TRBJ2-1; d_gene: -; CDR3aa: CASSLDRASSWEQFF
v_gene: TRBV12-3/TRBV12-4; j_gene: TRBJ2-7; d_gene: -; CDR3aa: CASSFWDLGGAYVQYF
v_gene: TRBV11-2; j_gene: TRBJ2-5; d_gene: -; CDR3aa: CASKNAEAQYF
v_gene: TRBV28; j_gene: TRBJ1-4; d_gene: TRBD1; CDR3aa: CASSGGDRGAFSEKLFF
v_gene: TRBV4-1; j_gene: TRBJ1-3; d_gene: -; CDR3aa: CASSQQGSGNTIYF
v_gene: TRBV14; j_gene: TRBJ2-7; d_gene: -; CDR3aa: CASSQYMTSLTYF
v_gene: TRBV28; j_gene: TRBJ2-6; d_gene: -; CDR3aa: CASRSPSSSWANVLTF
v_gene: TRBV14; j_gene: TRBJ2-7; d_gene: -; CDR3aa: CASSQGQGRMQYF
v_gene: TRBV6-5; j_gene: TRBJ1-1; d_gene: -; CDR3aa: CASGYALAGNTEAFF
v_gene: TRBV4-1; j_gene: TRBJ1-2; d_gene: TRBD1; CDR3aa: CASTGNRGPANYGYAF
v_gene: TRBV6-2/TRBV6-3; j_gene: TRBJ2-7; d_gene: TRBD2; CDR3aa: CASSLTTSGNSYEQYF
v_gene: TRBV5-1; j_gene: TRBJ2-3; d_gene: -; CDR3aa: CASSLETDTQYF
v_gene: TRBV11-3; j_gene: TRBJ2-1; d_gene: -; CDR3aa: CTSSATSGGQYNEQFF
v_gene: TRBV6-6; j_gene: TRBJ2-1; d_gene: TRBD2; CDR3aa: CASSPAGTSVNEQFF
v_gene: TRBV28; j_gene: TRBJ1-1; d_gene: -; CDR3aa: CASSLPRIGLNTEVFF
v_gene: TRBV12-3/TRBV12-4; j_gene: TRBJ1-5; d_gene: TRBD1; CDR3aa: CASILVGQGGHPQHF
v_gene: TRBV7-9; j_gene: TRBJ1-4; d_gene: -; CDR3aa: CASSFVGYATNEKLFF
v_gene: TRBV9; j_gene: TRBJ1-1; d_gene: -; CDR3aa: CASSTRDARTEAFF
v_gene: TRBV6-2/TRBV6-3; j_gene: TRBJ2-1; d_gene: -; CDR3aa: CASSPNLGTSNNEQFF
v_gene: TRBV28; j_gene: TRBJ2-1; d_gene: TRBD2; CDR3aa: CASSFWTSGAKENEQFF
v_gene: TRBV11-2; j_gene: TRBJ2-1; d_gene: -; CDR3aa: CGSSFVVGNEQFF
v_gene: TRBV12-3/TRBV12-4; j_gene: TRBJ1-4; d_gene: -; CDR3aa: CASSRLGGNEKLFF
v_gene: TRBV29-1; j_gene: TRBJ2-5; d_gene: TRBD1; CDR3aa: CRLRRTGASGYEQYF
v_gene: TRBV6-2/TRBV6-3; j_gene: TRBJ2-7; d_gene: -; CDR3aa: CASSYSEGAVAEQYF
v_gene: TRBV28; j_gene: TRBJ1-5; d_gene: TRBD1; CDR3aa: CASKTGTGSLRAQHF
v_gene: TRBV6-6; j_gene: TRBJ2-7; d_gene: -; CDR3aa: CASGSVSYEQHF
v_gene: TRBV5-1; j_gene: TRBJ2-3; d_gene: -; CDR3aa: CASNLSGLGDTQYF
v_gene: TRBV29-1; j_gene: TRBJ2-1; d_gene: TRBD2; CDR3aa: CNATTSGHEQFF
v_gene: TRBV7-8; j_gene: TRBJ2-7; d_gene: -; CDR3aa: CASSSDSLYEQYF
v_gene: TRBV4-1; j_gene: TRBJ2-1; d_gene: -; CDR3aa: CASSQESATSWRAREQFF
v_gene: TRBV29-1; j_gene: TRBJ1-1; d_gene: -; CDR3aa: CSVVFSMDTEASF
v_gene: TRBV4-1; j_gene: TRBJ2-3; d_gene: TRBD1; CDR3aa: CASSQDSGQGIFTDTQYF
v_gene: TRBV2; j_gene: TRBJ1-4; d_gene: TRBD1; CDR3aa: CAGYSGGGEKLFF
v_gene: TRBV29-1; j_gene: TRBJ2-2; d_gene: -; CDR3aa: CSAERGGKTGELFF
v_gene: TRBV6-5; j_gene: TRBJ1-1; d_gene: -; CDR3aa: CASSYALVGNTEALF
v_gene: TRBV12-3/TRBV12-4; j_gene: TRBJ1-4; d_gene: TRBD1; CDR3aa: CVSSRDSNEKLFF
v_gene: TRBV28; j_gene: TRBJ1-4; d_gene: -; CDR3aa: CASSFWGVATNEKLFF
v_gene: TRBV11-2; j_gene: TRBJ1-6; d_gene: -; CDR3aa: CASSLEPGSPLHF
v_gene: TRBV11-3; j_gene: TRBJ2-2; d_gene: -; CDR3aa: CASSLDSAGANTGELFF
v_gene: TRBV24-1; j_gene: TRBJ1-2; d_gene: -; CDR3aa: CATSVVRWAQTWDYGYTF
v_gene: TRBV28; j_gene: TRBJ2-2; d_gene: -; CDR3aa: CASSHEGLAGELFF
v_gene: TRBV6-5; j_gene: TRBJ2-1; d_gene: TRBD1; CDR3aa: CDSSYSGGQGNEQFF
v_gene: TRBV5-4; j_gene: TRBJ2-7; d_gene: -; CDR3aa: CASRAGDSTYEQYF